This T cell receptor (beta chain) is from a study of PD-1 blockade in classical Hodgkin lymphoma. Trimming cost V 2 bases and J 0 bases; bases outside gene matches: 5. The CDR3 has 16 residues. Germline V gene lookup returns CDR1 MNHNS and CDR2 SASEGT. As to time point: cycle 4 day 1 (C4D1), after less than 7 weeks of nivolumab. Relapses following autologous stem cell transplantation were seen in all patients, with brentuximab vedotin exposure varying. Only in-frame clones appear in the TCRdb table, and some are missing; sequencing was by immunoSEQ multiplex PCR. Of approximately 41,000 clones detected, less than 75% appear once; the ten largest clones hold around 3%.

V gene TRBV6-1 combines with J gene TRBJ2-3; 7 nucleotides line up with TRBD2. The input for sequencing was peripheral blood mononuclear cells (PBMCs), taken before the fourth cycle of nivolumab. The receptor comes from a human donor with classical Hodgkin lymphoma. The chain's CDR3 is CASSESGGGSTDTQYF. The DNA of the CDR3 is TGTGCCAGCAGTGAATCGGGAGGCGGGAGCACAGATACGCAGTATTTT.